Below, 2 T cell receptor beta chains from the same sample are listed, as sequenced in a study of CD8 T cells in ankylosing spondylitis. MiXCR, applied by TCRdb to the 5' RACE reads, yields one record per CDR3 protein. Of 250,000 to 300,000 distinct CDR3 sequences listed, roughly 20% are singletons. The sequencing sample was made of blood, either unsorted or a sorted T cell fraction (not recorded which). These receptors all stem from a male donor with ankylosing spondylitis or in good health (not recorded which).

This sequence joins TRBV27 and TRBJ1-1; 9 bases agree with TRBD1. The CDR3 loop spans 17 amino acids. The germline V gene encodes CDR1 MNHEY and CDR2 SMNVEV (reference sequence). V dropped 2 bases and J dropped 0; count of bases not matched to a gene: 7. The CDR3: CASSLDLQGALNTEAFF. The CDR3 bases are TGTGCCAGCAGTTTAGATCTACAGGGGGCGTTGAACACTGAAGCTTTCTTT.

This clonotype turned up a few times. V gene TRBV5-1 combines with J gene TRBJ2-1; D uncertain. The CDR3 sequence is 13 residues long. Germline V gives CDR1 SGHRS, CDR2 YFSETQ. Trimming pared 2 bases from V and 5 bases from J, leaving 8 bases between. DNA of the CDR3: TGCGCCAGCAGCTTCGGCGTAAACAATGAGCAGTTCTTC. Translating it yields CASSFGVNNEQFF.